This is a list of T cell receptor beta chains from one sample in a study of OX40 agonist ivuxolimab in advanced cancers. Sequenced by immunoSEQ multiplex PCR; TCRdb stores in-frame clones only, minus some. The table has some 60,000 clones, roughly 89% seen once; the top ten hold 11% to 15%. The specimen comprised CD4+ or CD8+ T cells sorted from blood, sampled in a trial of the OX40 agonist ivuxolimab. All receptors derive from an adult with an advanced solid tumor such as melanoma, head and neck, liver or kidney cancer. Both conserved end residues are part of each CDR3. A D gene is named only where the DNA matches it firmly. Clone size appears in some rows only: once, few, many, or a class for an expanded clone.

J gene: TRBJ1-4
clone size: once
V gene: TRBV18
D gene: .
CDR3 protein: CASSPVGGTNEKLFF
CDR3 DNA: TGTGCCAGCTCACCAGTGGGGGGAACTAATGAAAAACTGTTTTTT

J gene: TRBJ1-5
clone size: once
V gene: TRBV28
D gene: TRBD1
CDR3 protein: CASTYGRGLNQPQHF
CDR3 DNA: TGTGCCAGCACATATGGCAGGGGGCTCAATCAGCCCCAGCATTTT

J gene: TRBJ2-2
clone size: once
V gene: TRBV11-3
D gene: .
CDR3 protein: CASSLDGWQGNTGELFF
CDR3 DNA: TGTGCCAGCAGCTTAGATGGGTGGCAGGGGAACACCGGGGAGCTGTTTTTT

J gene: TRBJ1-2
clone size: once
V gene: TRBV6-6
D gene: TRBD1
CDR3 protein: CASSQRDSAAAGYTF
CDR3 DNA: TGTGCCAGCAGTCAACGGGACAGTGCAGCGGCTGGCTACACCTTC

J gene: TRBJ2-1
clone size: once
V gene: TRBV18
D gene: TRBD1
CDR3 protein: CASSPDRGNEQFF
CDR3 DNA: TGTGCCAGCTCACCGGACAGGGGCAATGAGCAGTTCTTC

J gene: TRBJ2-7
clone size: .
V gene: TRBV7-3
D gene: .
CDR3 protein: CASTLSSVFEGDEQYF
CDR3 DNA: TGTGCCAGCACCCTTAGTAGCGTTTTTGAGGGGGACGAGCAGTACTTC

J gene: TRBJ2-1
clone size: .
V gene: TRBV29-1
D gene: TRBD2
CDR3 protein: CSVEDQLLASYNEQFF
CDR3 DNA: TGCAGCGTTGAAGATCAATTACTAGCGTCCTACAATGAGCAGTTCTTC

J gene: TRBJ1-2
clone size: .
V gene: TRBV7-3
D gene: .
CDR3 protein: CASTEGGASSYGYTF
CDR3 DNA: TGTGCCAGCACCGAAGGGGGGGCCAGCAGCTATGGCTACACCTTC

J gene: TRBJ1-2
clone size: .
V gene: TRBV6-6
D gene: .
CDR3 protein: CASVRANYGYTF
CDR3 DNA: TGTGCCAGCGTTCGAGCTAACTATGGCTACACCTTC

J gene: TRBJ2-7
clone size: .
V gene: TRBV5-1
D gene: TRBD2
CDR3 protein: CASSLRGTSSYEQYF
CDR3 DNA: TGCGCCAGCAGCCTGCGGGGGACCAGCTCCTACGAGCAGTACTTC

J gene: TRBJ2-2
clone size: once
V gene: TRBV28
D gene: TRBD2
CDR3 protein: CASSPPSTSGRELFF
CDR3 DNA: TGTGCCAGCAGCCCGCCCTCAACTAGCGGGAGGGAGCTGTTTTTT

J gene: TRBJ2-7
clone size: .
V gene: TRBV28
D gene: .
CDR3 protein: CASSWGGRNEQYF
CDR3 DNA: TGTGCCAGCAGCTGGGGGGGCAGGAACGAGCAGTACTTC

J gene: TRBJ1-4
clone size: .
V gene: TRBV18
D gene: .
CDR3 protein: CASSPPPGGGKLFF
CDR3 DNA: TGTGCCAGCTCACCACCGCCGGGGGGTGGAAAACTGTTTTTT

J gene: TRBJ2-5
clone size: .
V gene: TRBV6-5
D gene: TRBD2
CDR3 protein: CASSPRGGGETQYF
CDR3 DNA: TGTGCCAGCAGCCCCCGGGGGGGAGGAGAGACCCAGTACTTC

J gene: TRBJ2-1
clone size: .
V gene: TRBV2
D gene: TRBD2
CDR3 protein: CASRGLAGEGHNEQFF
CDR3 DNA: TGTGCCAGCAGGGGACTAGCGGGAGAGGGCCACAATGAGCAGTTCTTC

J gene: TRBJ1-2
clone size: .
V gene: TRBV7-9
D gene: .
CDR3 protein: CASSPRTAYGYTF
CDR3 DNA: TGTGCCAGCAGCCCACGGACAGCCTATGGCTACACCTTC

J gene: TRBJ2-1
clone size: .
V gene: TRBV7-2
D gene: TRBD1
CDR3 protein: CASSLPRGLGYNEQFF
CDR3 DNA: TGTGCCAGCAGCTTACCTAGGGGGCTCGGTTACAATGAGCAGTTCTTC

J gene: TRBJ1-2
clone size: .
V gene: TRBV29-1
D gene: .
CDR3 protein: CSVARTSNYGYTF
CDR3 DNA: TGCAGCGTTGCCAGGACATCTAACTATGGCTACACCTTC

J gene: TRBJ1-3
clone size: .
V gene: TRBV5-1
D gene: .
CDR3 protein: CASSLDIVSGNTIYF
CDR3 DNA: TGCGCCAGCAGCTTGGATATAGTCTCTGGAAACACCATATATTTT

J gene: TRBJ2-1
clone size: .
V gene: TRBV5-1
D gene: TRBD1
CDR3 protein: CASSRDRVPEEQFF
CDR3 DNA: TGCGCCAGCAGTAGGGACAGGGTCCCTGAGGAGCAGTTCTTC

J gene: TRBJ1-3
clone size: .
V gene: TRBV29-1
D gene: .
CDR3 protein: CSALAMARTGNTIYF
CDR3 DNA: TGCAGCGCTCTCGCCATGGCCAGGACTGGAAACACCATATATTTT

J gene: TRBJ2-1
clone size: once
V gene: TRBV7-3
D gene: TRBD2
CDR3 protein: CASSLTSGRSGEQFF
CDR3 DNA: TGTGCCAGCAGCTTGACTAGCGGGAGATCCGGGGAGCAGTTCTTC

J gene: TRBJ2-1
clone size: .
V gene: TRBV12-5
D gene: .
CDR3 protein: CASWGGFGEQFF
CDR3 DNA: TGTGCTAGTTGGGGTGGGTTTGGTGAGCAGTTCTTC